A selection of T cell receptor beta chains follows, all from one sample in a study of blood T cell repertoires in COVID-19. Assay used: immunoSEQ multiplex PCR; TCRdb lists only in-frame clones, some missing. Among 130,000 to 150,000 clones, about 86% were seen once, and the ten largest hold 3% to 3.5%. Sequenced input: peripheral blood. The receptors derive from a woman aged 80 or over with acute or convalescent COVID-19. CDR3s include the opening cysteine and the closing phenylalanine or tryptophan. A D gene is named only where the DNA matches it firmly. Clone size is given for some rows only: seen once, a few or many times, or a class if the clone is expanded.

-	TRBJ1-1	-	TRBV5-6	TGTGCCAGCAGCTCGGAAGGTGGGCCAGCCGCCTGGAACACTGAAGCTTTCTTT	CASSSEGGPAAWNTEAFF
-	TRBJ1-1	-	TRBV18	TGTGCCAGCTCACCACCGTTGGGGGCCACTGAAGCTTTCTTT	CASSPPLGATEAFF
TRBD1	TRBJ1-6	-	TRBV27	TGTGCCAGCAGCCGCCGGGACAGCCAAAATTCACCCCTCCACTTT	CASSRRDSQNSPLHF
TRBD1	TRBJ1-6	-	TRBV6-6	TGTGCCAGCAGTTCACCCCGGGGACAGGGAGACTCACCCCTCCACTTT	CASSSPRGQGDSPLHF
-	TRBJ2-5	-	TRBV19	TGTGCCAGTAGTCTTCAAGGACAATACAACACTTGGGAGACCCAGTACTTC	CASSLQGQYNTWETQYF
TRBD1	TRBJ1-5	-	TRBV30	TGTGCCTGGAGCCGTCGGGGGATAGGACAGGGGACACGACAGCCCCAGCATTTT	CAWSRRGIGQGTRQPQHF
TRBD1	TRBJ1-6	-	TRBV2	TGTGCCAGCAGTGAGGGACAGCTAAATTCACCCCTCCACTTT	CASSEGQLNSPLHF
TRBD1	TRBJ1-2	-	TRBV5-1	TGCGCCAGCAGCCCGGGGACAGGGATCTATGGCTACACCTTC	CASSPGTGIYGYTF
-	TRBJ1-1	-	TRBV7-3	TGTGCCAGCAGCTTAGGGGGGGCTGGCGACACTGAAGCTTTCTTT	CASSLGGAGDTEAFF
-	TRBJ2-6	-	TRBV19	TGTGCCAGTAGTAACGGCAGGGGATCTGGGGCCAACGTCCTGACTTTC	CASSNGRGSGANVLTF
-	TRBJ1-6	-	TRBV7-9	TGTGCCAGCAGCTTCCGGACTAGGGATTCACCCCTCCACTTT	CASSFRTRDSPLHF
TRBD1	TRBJ2-2	-	TRBV9	TGTGCCAGCAGCTCTAAGCCCGGGACAGGGAACACCGGGGAGCTGTTTTTT	CASSSKPGTGNTGELFF
-	TRBJ1-1	-	TRBV30	TGTGCCTGCCATAGCAGGGGTGGAACTGAAGCTTTCTTT	CACHSRGGTEAFF
-	TRBJ1-1	-	TRBV5-1	TGCGCCAGCAGCTTGAACACGAACACTGAAGCTTTCTTT	CASSLNTNTEAFF
-	TRBJ1-3	-	TRBV3-1/TRBV3-2	TGTGCCAGCAGCCATTTGGCGGTCGGCTCTGGAAACACCATATATTTT	CASSHLAVGSGNTIYF
TRBD1	TRBJ1-2	-	TRBV6-5	TGTGCCAGCAGATCCCCGGGACAGGGTCTATTAGGCTACACCTTC	CASRSPGQGLLGYTF
TRBD2	TRBJ2-5	once	TRBV11-2	TGTGCCAGCAGCTTACCGGGGGGGGAGACCCAGTACTTC	CASSLPGGETQYF
TRBD1	TRBJ2-5	-	TRBV5-1	TGCGCCAGCAGCTTGACCGGGACAGGTCCGTCCGGGTACCAAGAGACCCAGTACTTC	CASSLTGTGPSGYQETQYF
TRBD1	TRBJ2-1	-	TRBV19	TGTGCCAGTAGTATAGATCGGGGGACAGGGGTACACAATGAGCAGTTCTTC	CASSIDRGTGVHNEQFF
-	TRBJ1-2	-	TRBV30	TGTGCCTGGAGTGTACCCAACAGGGTGAGAGACGGCTACACCTTC	CAWSVPNRVRDGYTF
-	TRBJ1-6	-	TRBV25-1	TGTGCCAGCAGTGAATTCGCGGGACTTCCCAATTCACCCCTCCACTTT	CASSEFAGLPNSPLHF
TRBD1	TRBJ1-1	once	TRBV12-3/TRBV12-4	TGTGCCAGCAGGAACAGGGGAAGCACTGAAGCTTTCTTT	CASRNRGSTEAFF
-	TRBJ1-5	once	TRBV19	TGTGCCAGTAGTCTGGGTACAGGATATGGCAATCAGCCCCAGCATTTT	CASSLGTGYGNQPQHF
TRBD2	TRBJ2-7	few	TRBV11-2	TGTGCCAGCAGCTTAGCGGGGGGGTCCTACGAGCAGTACTTC	CASSLAGGSYEQYF
TRBD1	TRBJ2-7	-	TRBV7-9	TGTGCCAGCAGCTTAGCCACAGGGGACGAGCAGTACTTC	CASSLATGDEQYF
-	TRBJ1-6	once	TRBV27	TGTGCCAGCAGTTTACCCCCGAGGTATTCACCCCTCCACTTT	CASSLPPRYSPLHF
-	TRBJ1-2	-	TRBV19	TGTGCCAGTAGTGGACAAAACTATGGCTACACCTTC	CASSGQNYGYTF
-	TRBJ1-2	few	TRBV6-4	TGTGCCAGCACATCCTCCCCCGGACAGCTCCTCTATGGCTACACCTTC	CASTSSPGQLLYGYTF
TRBD1	TRBJ1-1	-	TRBV5-1	TGCGCCAGCAGCCAATCGACAGGGCGGGACACTGAAGCTTTCTTT	CASSQSTGRDTEAFF
TRBD1	TRBJ2-5	-	TRBV9	TGTGCCAGCAGCGTAGGACAGGGGCAACAAGAGACCCAGTACTTC	CASSVGQGQQETQYF
-	TRBJ2-2	few	TRBV27	TGTGCCAGCAGGGGAGCGTCCGGGGAGCTGTTTTTT	CASRGASGELFF
TRBD1	TRBJ1-5	-	TRBV30	TGTGCCTCGGGACAGGCTCATAGCAATCAGCCCCAGCATTTT	CASGQAHSNQPQHF
TRBD2	TRBJ2-3	-	TRBV6-2/TRBV6-3	TGTGCCAGCAGTGCCTCCGGGACTAGCGGGAGACTCACAGATACGCAGTATTTT	CASSASGTSGRLTDTQYF
-	TRBJ1-1	once	TRBV6-4	TGTGCCAGCAGTTCCCTCCAGGGTAGAGCTTTCTTT	CASSSLQGRAFF
TRBD1	TRBJ1-2	-	TRBV12-5	TGTGCTAGTGGCCGGACAGGGAACTATGGCTACACCTTC	CASGRTGNYGYTF
TRBD1	TRBJ1-6	-	TRBV6-6	TGTGCCAGCAGTTACGGGGCAGGGGGCGTGTCACCCCTCCACTTT	CASSYGAGGVSPLHF
TRBD1	TRBJ2-7	-	TRBV6-1	TGTGCCAGCAGTGAAGCAAGTTACAGGGGGCTGCACGAGCAGTACTTC	CASSEASYRGLHEQYF
-	TRBJ2-5	-	TRBV5-8	TGTGCCAGCAGCTGGACAGTCCAAGAGACCCAGTACTTC	CASSWTVQETQYF
-	TRBJ2-5	-	TRBV6-5	TGTGCCAGTCGAACGGGAGAGACCCAGTACTTC	CASRTGETQYF
TRBD2	TRBJ2-1	-	TRBV4-2	TGTGCCAGCAGCCAAGATGGCCTAGCGGGGGAAATCGAGCAGTTCTTC	CASSQDGLAGEIEQFF
TRBD1	TRBJ2-7	few	TRBV3-1/TRBV3-2	TGTGCCAGCAGCCCTGGACAGGGAAAAAACGAGCAGTACTTC	CASSPGQGKNEQYF
-	TRBJ2-7	-	TRBV12-5	TGTGCTAGTGGTCCCGAGGGCCAGCGGCGAAAGTACTTC	CASGPEGQRRKYF
TRBD2	TRBJ2-1	-	TRBV6-2/TRBV6-3	TGTGCCAGCAGTAGGGGAGCGGGGGGCCTCTCCTACAATGAGCAGTTCTTC	CASSRGAGGLSYNEQFF
TRBD1	TRBJ1-2	-	TRBV18	TGTGCCAGCTCCCCTCAGGGGGACTATGGCTACACCTTC	CASSPQGDYGYTF
TRBD2	TRBJ2-1	-	TRBV28	TGTGCCAGCGGGGGCCTAGCGGGGGGCTGGAATGAGCAGTTCTTC	CASGGLAGGWNEQFF
-	TRBJ1-1	-	TRBV7-8	TGTGCCAGCAGCTCCCCCTCCGCGGGCTTCGGTGAAGCTTTCTTT	CASSSPSAGFGEAFF
TRBD2	TRBJ2-1	-	TRBV13	TGTGCCAGCAGCTTATATCGGGGGGGCGACAATGAGCAGTTCTTC	CASSLYRGGDNEQFF
-	TRBJ2-7	-	TRBV27	TGTGCCAGCAGACCCAGGACGGTCGGGGGCGAGCAGTACTTC	CASRPRTVGGEQYF
-	TRBJ1-1	-	TRBV10-3	TGTGCCATCAGTCCCACTCAGGCTCCCGGAGGTACTGAAGCTTTCTTT	CAISPTQAPGGTEAFF
-	TRBJ1-4	-	TRBV18	TGTGCCAGCTCACCAAAGCCGACAGTTTATAATGAAAAACTGTTTTTT	CASSPKPTVYNEKLFF
TRBD1	TRBJ1-6	-	TRBV6-5	TGTGCCAGCAGTTCGGGACAGGGAAATTCACCCCTCCACTTT	CASSSGQGNSPLHF
-	TRBJ1-1	-	TRBV30	TGTGCCTGGAGTGTTCTTGGGGGGAGTCCTGAAGCTTTCTTT	CAWSVLGGSPEAFF
-	TRBJ1-2	-	TRBV2	TGTGCCAGCACTCGACAGGTTTTAAACTATGGCTACACCTTC	CASTRQVLNYGYTF
-	TRBJ1-1	-	TRBV19	TGTGCCAGTAGTAGGCGGCTCGGGTTAAACGCTGAAGCTTTCTTT	CASSRRLGLNAEAFF
-	TRBJ1-5	-	TRBV6-5	TGTGCCAGCAGTTCAGGGTGGGGTCAGCCCCAGCATTTT	CASSSGWGQPQHF